Below are 27 T cell receptor beta chains sequenced from a single sample in a study of blood T cell repertoires in COVID-19. TCRdb's table, derived via immunoSEQ multiplex PCR, lists solely in-frame clones and lacks some. The repertoire has about 250,000 clones, around 88% of them found once; the top ten carry over 1.1%. The sample consisted of peripheral blood. The receptors stem from a man aged 80 or over with acute or convalescent COVID-19.

Only one count was recorded for this clone. CDR3 loop: CASSLPGYTQYF. The CDR3, as DNA: TGTGCCAGCAGCCTACCGGGTTATACGCAGTATTTT. The chain recombines TRBV7-2 with TRBJ2-3; D unresolved. The CDR3 covers 12 residues. In germline, CDR1 is SGHTA, CDR2 FQGNSA. Trimming stripped 5 bases from V and 7 bases from J, with 10 bases between.

The chain joins TRBV28 to TRBJ2-1; 8 bases are shared with TRBD2. V trimming: 3 bases; J trimming: 1 base; junction bases outside the gene matches: 11. Looked up from germline, CDR1 is MDHEN and CDR2 is SYDVKM. There are 18 residues in the CDR3. The CDR3 coding sequence is TGTGCCAGCAGTTTCCCTACTACTAGCGGTTTGTCCTACAATGAGCAGTTCTTC. Protein sequence: CASSFPTTSGLSYNEQFF.

The chain carries TRBV4-1 and TRBJ2-1; 13 positions agree with TRBD2. This CDR3 region has 18 residues. Trimming at V came to 0 bases and at J to 7 bases, leaving 9 bases not matched to a gene. The germline V gene has CDR1 MGHRA and CDR2 YSYEKL. This chain's CDR3 is CASSQDPVTSGGRNEQFF. The CDR3 bases are TGCGCCAGCAGCCAAGATCCGGTGACTAGCGGGGGGAGGAATGAGCAGTTCTTC.

The chain is built from TRBV6-2 or TRBV6-3 and TRBJ2-7; D perhaps matches TRBD1 (6 bases). Trimming left V 6 bases short and J 5 bases short, with 14 bases between. Germline V lookup: CDR1 MNHEY, CDR2 SVGEGT. The CDR3 runs to 13 residues. DNA of the CDR3: TGTGCCAGCAGCCCCAGGGGCCCGAACGAGCAGTACTTC. Translated, it gives CASSPRGPNEQYF.

The V call is TRBV5-4, the J call TRBJ2-3; 12 nucleotides match TRBD2. The CDR3 contains 16 residues. Germline V lookup: CDR1 SGHNT, CDR2 YYREEE (reference sequence). V shed 4 bases and J 6 bases; nucleotides not matched to a gene: 9. CDR3 region: CASSPSGGALGDTQYF. DNA for the CDR3: TGTGCCAGCAGCCCTAGCGGGGGGGCATTAGGGGATACGCAGTATTTT.

V usage is TRBV19 and J usage is TRBJ1-6; TRBD1 matches 10 bases. Germline V CDR1 and CDR2: LNHDA, SQIVND (reference sequence). The CDR3 consists of 14 residues. The V segment lost 7 bases and the J segment 6 bases; nucleotides outside the gene matches: 3. For the CDR3, the DNA is TGTGCCAGTAAAAGGGACAGGGGTAATTCACCCCTCCACTTT. Amino acid sequence: CASKRDRGNSPLHF.

The chain carries TRBV5-4 and TRBJ2-1, with 8 bases matching TRBD2. Losses at the gene ends were 4 bases for V and 0 bases for J; bases not matched to a gene: 6. CDR3 length equals 16 residues. Germline CDR1 reads SGHNT; CDR2 reads YYREEE (reference sequence). CDR3 DNA: TGTGCCAGCAGCAAGAGCGGGAGAGGCTCCTACAATGAGCAGTTCTTC. It specifies CASSKSGRGSYNEQFF. Full variable domain (missing parts from reference TRBV5-4 and TRBJ2-1): ETGVTQSPTHLIKTRGQQVTLRCSSQSGHNTVSWYQQALGQGPQFIFQYYREEENGRGNFPPRFSGLQFPNYSSELNVNALELDDSALYLCASSKSGRGSYNEQFFGPGTRLTVL.

V is TRBV19 and J is TRBJ1-5, with D perhaps matching TRBD1 (5 bases). Trimming took 6 bases from V and 2 from J, leaving 8 bases between them. CDR1 and CDR2 (germline): LNHDA, SQIVND (reference sequence). This CDR3 spans 13 amino acids. CDR3 DNA: TGTGCCAGTAGACAGGTAGGCAATCAGCCCCAGCATTTT. Translating it yields CASRQVGNQPQHF.

This clone appeared a single time. V is TRBV19 and J is TRBJ2-7, with 9 bases identical to TRBD1. This CDR3 has 15 amino acids. V dropped 5 bases and J dropped 3; count of bases not matched to a gene: 8. In germline, CDR1 is LNHDA, CDR2 SQIVND (reference sequence). This CDR3 reads CASSGGGTGLYEQYF. CDR3 nucleotide sequence: TGTGCCAGTAGTGGAGGGGGGACAGGGCTCTACGAGCAGTACTTC.

This chain uses TRBV14 with TRBJ2-7; D not resolved. V lost 1 base to trimming and J lost 2 bases, with 9 bases between them. The CDR3 spans 14 residues. CDR1 is SGHDN and CDR2 is FVKESK in the germline V gene. CDR3 nucleotides: TGTGCCAGCAGCCAAGGCAACAGTGCCTACGAGCAGTACTTC. Amino acids: CASSQGNSAYEQYF.

This clone appeared a few times. The genes are TRBV7-2 and TRBJ2-7, with 10 bases that match TRBD2. Unmatched junction bases numbered 20, after V lost 5 bases and J lost 7 bases. CDR3 size: 18 residues. The germline V gene has CDR1 SGHTA and CDR2 FQGNSA. The CDR3 here is CASSPYPSGSPPLGEQYF. The CDR3 DNA sequence: TGTGCCAGCAGCCCCTACCCTAGCGGGAGTCCCCCTCTTGGGGAGCAGTACTTC.

The genes are TRBV2 and TRBJ1-5; D ambiguous. Germline CDR1 and CDR2: SNHLY and FYNNEI. Trimming removed 3 bases at V and 4 bases at J, with 10 bases between. The CDR3 has 14 amino acids. Written as DNA, the CDR3 is TGTGCCAGCAGTGAGCGGGCAGCAAATCAGCCCCAGCATTTT. Its translation is CASSERAANQPQHF. Supplemented by reference TRBV2 and TRBJ1-5, the full variable domain reads EPEVTQTPSHQVTQMGQEVILRCVPISNHLYFYWYRQILGQKVEFLVSFYNNEISEKSEIFDDQFSVERPDGSNFTLKIRSTKLEDSAMYFCASSERAANQPQHFGDGTRLSIL.

V is TRBV5-1 and J is TRBJ2-1, with 8 bases identical to TRBD1. J gave up 0 bases and V 1 base, and 15 bases lay outside the gene matches. Per germline, CDR1 SGHRS and CDR2 YFSETQ. CDR3 length equals 20 residues. The CDR3 DNA reads TGCGCCAGCAGCTTGCGGTCGACAGGACAGGGCGCGTTCTCCTACAATGAGCAGTTCTTC. Protein: CASSLRSTGQGAFSYNEQFF.

V and J are TRBV7-2 and TRBJ1-2; D is unresolved. Germline lookup yields CDR1 SGHTA and CDR2 FQGNSA. There are 13 residues in the CDR3. V was cut by 2 bases and J by 4 bases, with 8 bases left in between. Written as DNA, the CDR3 is TGTGCCAGCAGCTTATGGCAGGCCTATGGCTACACCTTC. Translated: CASSLWQAYGYTF.

The genes are TRBV4-3 and TRBJ1-2, with 8 bases that match TRBD1. Unmatched junction bases numbered 6, after V lost 0 bases and J lost 6 bases. Germline CDR1 and CDR2: LGHNA and YSLEER. This CDR3 comprises 15 residues. The CDR3 loop reads CASSQDWGTGDGYTF. As DNA, the CDR3 is TGCGCCAGCAGCCAAGATTGGGGGACAGGCGATGGCTACACCTTC.

The V gene is TRBV5-6, the J gene TRBJ2-1, with 9 positions matching TRBD2. This CDR3 comprises 14 residues. With V trimmed by 3 bases and J by 8 bases, 6 bases remained unmatched. Germline V gene sequence: CDR1 SGHDT, CDR2 YYEEEE. CDR3 in amino acids: CASSSIAGEHEQFF. For the CDR3, the DNA is TGTGCCAGCAGCTCGATAGCGGGAGAGCATGAGCAGTTCTTC.

This chain uses TRBV4-3 with TRBJ2-4; 8 positions match TRBD1. This CDR3 region has 16 residues. V gave up 4 bases and J gave up 0 bases; unmatched junction bases: 5. Germline V lookup: CDR1 LGHNA, CDR2 YSLEER. CDR3 in amino acids: CASSRGQGIAKNIQYF. The DNA of the CDR3 is TGCGCCAGCAGCCGAGGACAGGGTATAGCCAAAAACATTCAGTACTTC.

The table lists this clone with a count of one. The CDR3 nucleotides are TGTGCCAGCAGCGTAGCGGGACAGGGGACCGGCGGGGAGCTGTTTTTT. This gives the protein CASSVAGQGTGGELFF. The V gene is TRBV9, the J gene TRBJ2-2; 10 bases line up with TRBD1. Per germline, CDR1 SGDLS and CDR2 YYNGEE. The CDR3 loop spans 16 amino acids. J gave up 7 bases and V 0 bases, and 6 bases lay outside the gene matches.

The J gene is TRBJ1-6, the V gene TRBV19; perhaps TRBD1 as D (6 bases). CDR3 length: 14 amino acids. Trimming shortened V by 5 bases and J by 9 bases, and 14 bases separated the two germline ends. Germline assignment: CDR1 LNHDA and CDR2 SQIVND (reference sequence). DNA of the CDR3: TGTGCCAGTAGTCTCGACAGGAGTAGTTCACCCCTCCACTTT. Amino acids: CASSLDRSSSPLHF.

The chain joins TRBV7-9 to TRBJ1-5; D unresolved. The germline CDR1 and CDR2 sequences are SEHNR and FQNEAQ (reference sequence). Between the trimmed V and J ends, which lost 6 bases and 4 bases, there was a span of 10 bases. The CDR3 totals 13 residues. CDR3 loop: CASRETENQPQHF. CDR3 DNA sequence: TGTGCCAGCAGGGAGACGGAAAATCAGCCCCAGCATTTT.

The chain combines TRBV5-4 with TRBJ2-7; D perhaps matches TRBD1 (6 bases). Germline V CDR1 and CDR2: SGHNT, YYREEE (reference sequence). V dropped 4 bases and J dropped 2 bases, with 13 bases sitting between them. The CDR3 runs to 14 residues. CDR3 sequence (DNA): TGTGCCAGCAGCCCCGGGACACTTGCCTACGAGCAGTACTTC. This translates into CASSPGTLAYEQYF. Full variable domain (remainder filled in from reference TRBV5-4 and TRBJ2-7): ETGVTQSPTHLIKTRGQQVTLRCSSQSGHNTVSWYQQALGQGPQFIFQYYREEENGRGNFPPRFSGLQFPNYSSELNVNALELDDSALYLCASSPGTLAYEQYFGPGTRLTVT.

The chain combines TRBV5-1 with TRBJ2-1; 9 bases agree with TRBD2. V shed 3 bases, J shed 3 bases, and the junction held 4 bases outside the gene matches. The CDR3 is made up of 15 amino acids. CDR1 is SGHRS and CDR2 is YFSETQ in the germline V gene. The DNA for the CDR3 is TGCGCCAGCAGCTCCTCAGCGGGAGGCTACAATGAGCAGTTCTTC. Translating gives CASSSSAGGYNEQFF.

The chain has TRBV18 and TRBJ2-7; weak D call: TRBD1 (6 bases). V lost 1 base and J 0 bases, leaving 10 bases between the germline ends. The CDR3 is made up of 15 amino acids. The V gene's germline CDR1 is KGHSH and CDR2 LQKENI. This chain's CDR3 is CASSPQADSSYEQYF. The CDR3 bases are TGTGCCAGCTCACCACAGGCGGACAGCTCCTACGAGCAGTACTTC.

The chain carries TRBV5-6 and TRBJ1-2; TRBD1 matches at 8 bases. Trimming cost V 3 bases and J 4 bases; bases outside gene matches: 8. CDR1 and CDR2 (germline): SGHDT, YYEEEE. The CDR3 length is 15 residues. CDR3 in amino acids: CASSWLSGGPYGYTF. CDR3 DNA sequence: TGTGCCAGCAGCTGGCTATCAGGGGGCCCCTATGGCTACACCTTC.

The V gene is TRBV7-2, the J gene TRBJ2-1, with TRBD2 as a possible D gene (6 bases). Per germline, CDR1 SGHTA and CDR2 FQGNSA. V was trimmed by 4 bases and J by 0 bases, leaving 13 bases between them. The CDR3 length is 16 residues. CDR3 sequence reads: CASSWGGMSSYNEQFF. The DNA of the CDR3 is TGTGCCAGCAGCTGGGGCGGGATGAGCTCCTACAATGAGCAGTTCTTC.

The chain is built from TRBV5-4 and TRBJ1-2, with 9 bases aligning to TRBD1. V lost 1 base to trimming and J lost 6 bases; unmatched junction nucleotides: 4. This CDR3 is 14 amino acids long. Germline lookup yields CDR1 SGHNT and CDR2 YYREEE (reference sequence). The CDR3 DNA reads as TGTGCCAGCAGCTTGCGGGGGACAGGGAATGGCTACACCTTC. Protein: CASSLRGTGNGYTF.

The chain has TRBV27 and TRBJ2-3; 11 bases align to TRBD1. The CDR3 is 16 residues long. Trimming at V came to 1 base and at J to 5 bases, leaving 5 bases not matched to a gene. Looked up from germline, CDR1 is MNHEY and CDR2 is SMNVEV (reference sequence). The CDR3 DNA follows: TGTGCCAGCAGTTTATTGAGGGGACAGGGGGTAGATACGCAGTATTTT. Its translation: CASSLLRGQGVDTQYF.